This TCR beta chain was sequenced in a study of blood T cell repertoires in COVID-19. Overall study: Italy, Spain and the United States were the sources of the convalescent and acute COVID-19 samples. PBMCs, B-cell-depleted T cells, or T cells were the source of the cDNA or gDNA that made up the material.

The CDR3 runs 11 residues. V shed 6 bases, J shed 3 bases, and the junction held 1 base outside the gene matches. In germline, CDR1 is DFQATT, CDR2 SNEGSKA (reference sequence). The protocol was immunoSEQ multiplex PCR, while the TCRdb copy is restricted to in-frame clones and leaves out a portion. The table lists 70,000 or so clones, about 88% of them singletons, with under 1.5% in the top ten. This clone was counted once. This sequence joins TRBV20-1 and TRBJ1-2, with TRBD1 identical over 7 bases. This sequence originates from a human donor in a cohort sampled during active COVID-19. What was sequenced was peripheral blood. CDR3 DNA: TGCAGTGCAGACAGGGACTATGGCTACACCTTC. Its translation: CSADRDYGYTF.